Many counts were recorded for the clone carrying this T cell receptor (beta chain). Its specificity is unknown. TCRdb recomputed calls from the RT-PCR reads with MiXCR, one row per CDR3 protein. The sample gives a few hundred thousand distinct CDR3 sequences, 21% of which show up once; 9.5% to 13% is in the top ten. CDR1 is LGHNA, CDR2 YNFKEQ, per germline. CDR3 length equals 15 residues. Trimming removed 3 bases at V and 0 bases at J, with 6 bases between. This record comes from a study of response to subunit inactivated influenza vaccine. Study-level findings and limits: Authors proposed each seasonal influenza vaccination draws in few new T cells.

The TCR sequence derives from a man aged 50 to 69 who received an inactivated influenza vaccine. V usage is TRBV4-2 and J usage is TRBJ2-6; D is unresolved. Sequencing used PBMCs from blood, obtained 21 months after vaccination. CDR3: CASSQGISGANVLTF. In nucleotides, the CDR3 is TGTGCCAGCAGCCAGGGGATCTCTGGGGCCAACGTCCTGACTTTC.